The following is a T cell receptor beta chain sequence with its context. Its antigen is still unknown. The data originate from a study of cytomegalovirus exposure and HLA in healthy donors. Study results and caveats: Investigators reported under 200 TCR beta chains as tied to cytomegalovirus. Later, an analysis found that TCR clusters from the first cohort tended to co-occur in the 95 to 150 validation repertoires.

Method: immunoSEQ multiplex PCR; TCRdb's copy keeps in-frame clones and lacks some. The sample holds around 250,000 clones; roughly 89% are singletons and the top ten take under 0.4%. Germline assignment: CDR1 MDHEN and CDR2 SYDVKM. The junction had 6 bases not matched to a gene; V was cut back by 5 bases and J by 3 bases. The CDR3 runs to 15 residues. This sequence was found in a woman aged 18 to 35 in good health and CMV-seronegative. The material sequenced was PBMCs. The chain recombines TRBV28 with TRBJ1-5; 8 bases agree with TRBD1. CDR3 region: CASSGLDRDNQPQHF. CDR3 bases: TGTGCCAGCAGTGGGCTGGACAGGGACAATCAGCCCCAGCATTTT. Complete variable domain (other parts from reference TRBV28 and TRBJ1-5): DVKVTQSSRYLVKRTGEKVFLECVQDMDHENMFWYRQDPGLGLRLIYFSYDVKMKEKGDIPEGYSVSREKKERFSLILESASTNQTSMYLCASSGLDRDNQPQHFGDGTRLSIL.